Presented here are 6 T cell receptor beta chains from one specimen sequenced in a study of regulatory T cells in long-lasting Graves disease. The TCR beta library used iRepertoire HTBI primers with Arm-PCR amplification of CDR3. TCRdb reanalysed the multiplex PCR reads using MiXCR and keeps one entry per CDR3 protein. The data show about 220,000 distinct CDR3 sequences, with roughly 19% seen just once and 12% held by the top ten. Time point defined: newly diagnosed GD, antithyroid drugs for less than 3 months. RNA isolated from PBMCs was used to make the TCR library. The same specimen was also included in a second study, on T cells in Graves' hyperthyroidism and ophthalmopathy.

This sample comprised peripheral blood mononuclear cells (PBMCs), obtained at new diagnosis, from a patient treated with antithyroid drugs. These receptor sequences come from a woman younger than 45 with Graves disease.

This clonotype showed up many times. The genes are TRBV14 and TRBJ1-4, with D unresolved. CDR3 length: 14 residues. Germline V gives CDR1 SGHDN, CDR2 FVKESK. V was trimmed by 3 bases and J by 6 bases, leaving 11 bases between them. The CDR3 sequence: CASSHLGRDEKLFF. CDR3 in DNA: TGTGCCAGCAGCCATCTTGGACGGGATGAAAAACTGTTTTTT.

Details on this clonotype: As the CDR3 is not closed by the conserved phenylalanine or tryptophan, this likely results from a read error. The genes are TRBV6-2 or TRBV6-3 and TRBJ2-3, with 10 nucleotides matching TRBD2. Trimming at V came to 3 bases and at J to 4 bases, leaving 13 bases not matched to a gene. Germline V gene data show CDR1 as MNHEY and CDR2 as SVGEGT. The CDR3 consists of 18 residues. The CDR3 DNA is TGTGCCAGCAGTTATTCCGTCAGCGGGAGGGCCCCGGCAGATACGCAGTATTCT. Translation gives CASSYSVSGRAPADTQYS.

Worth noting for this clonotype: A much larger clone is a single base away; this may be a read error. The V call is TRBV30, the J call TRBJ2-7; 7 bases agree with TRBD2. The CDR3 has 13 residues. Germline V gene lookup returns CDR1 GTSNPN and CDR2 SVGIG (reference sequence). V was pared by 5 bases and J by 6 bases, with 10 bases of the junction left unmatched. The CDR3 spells CAWGSGLTCEQYF. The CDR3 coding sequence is TGTGCCTGGGGTAGCGGGCTTACCTGCGAGCAGTACTTC.

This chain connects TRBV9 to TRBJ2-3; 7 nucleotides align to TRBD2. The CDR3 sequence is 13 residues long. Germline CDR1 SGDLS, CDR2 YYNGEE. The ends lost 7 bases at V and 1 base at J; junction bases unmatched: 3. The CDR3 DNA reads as TGTGCCAGCGGGGCGGGGGGCACAGATACGCAGTATTTT. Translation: CASGAGGTDTQYF.

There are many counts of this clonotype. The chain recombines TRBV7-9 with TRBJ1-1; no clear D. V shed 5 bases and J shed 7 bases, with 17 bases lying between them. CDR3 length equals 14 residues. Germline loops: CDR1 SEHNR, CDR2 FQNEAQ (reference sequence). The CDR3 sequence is CASSRQSTQIEAFF. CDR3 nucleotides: TGTGCCAGCAGCCGACAATCGACTCAAATTGAAGCTTTCTTT. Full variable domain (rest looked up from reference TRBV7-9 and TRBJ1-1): DTGVSQNPRHKITKRGQNVTFRCDPISEHNRLYWYRQTLGQGPEFLTYFQNEAQLEKSRLLSDRFSAERPKGSFSTLEIQRTEQGDSAMYLCASSRQSTQIEAFFGQGTRLTVV.

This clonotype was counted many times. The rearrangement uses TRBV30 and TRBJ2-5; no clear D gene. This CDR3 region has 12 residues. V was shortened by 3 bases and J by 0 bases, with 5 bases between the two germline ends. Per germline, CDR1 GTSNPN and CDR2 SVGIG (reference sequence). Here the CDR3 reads CAWRGNQETQYF. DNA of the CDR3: TGTGCCTGGAGAGGGAACCAAGAGACCCAGTACTTC. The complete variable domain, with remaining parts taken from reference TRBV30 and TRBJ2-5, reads SQTIHQWPATLVQPVGSPLSLECTVEGTSNPNLYWYRQAAGRGLQLLFYSVGIGQISSEVPQNLSASRPQDRQFILSSKKLLLSDSGFYLCAWRGNQETQYFGPGTRLLVL.